Here is one T cell receptor (beta chain) with its context. The data were obtained in a study of blood T cell repertoires in COVID-19. At the level of the study: Italy, Spain and the United States were the sources of the convalescent and acute COVID-19 samples. Sources were T cells, B-cell-depleted T cells, or PBMCs; the material itself was cDNA or gDNA.

V was trimmed by 3 bases and J by 7 bases, leaving 13 bases between them. The CDR3 spans 14 residues. Germline V gives CDR1 KGHDR, CDR2 SFDVKD. In the authors' methods: The assay estimated nucleated cells by amplifying reference gene primers. TCRdb's copy holds only in-frame clones and misses some; the assay was immunoSEQ multiplex PCR. That table supplies the V and J calls and clone size; D and trimming were determined from the DNA. The repertoire consists of tens of thousands of clones, with about 88% occurring once and the leading ten covering less than 5.5%. The V gene is TRBV24-1, the J gene TRBJ2-3; a weak D match, TRBD2 (5 bases). The clonotype comes from a man in his forties with active COVID-19. The sequenced sample was peripheral blood. As DNA, the CDR3 is TGTGCCACCAGTGATATCGGGGTCTGGAATACGCAGTATTTT. It codes for CATSDIGVWNTQYF.